Sequencing of this TCR beta chain was carried out in a study of T cell clones after liver transplantation. Study-wide context: As an antigen-independent comparator, third-party-reactive TCRbeta sequences came from pre-transplant mixed lymphocyte reactions. Until 12-24 months post-transplant, subjects got standard immunosuppression and no induction. Whole-study findings and limits: Post-transplant, graft-donor-reactive CD4 TCRbeta sequences in blood dropped significantly in most of the 8 subjects.

In its sample, this clone was seen a few times. The antigen is not known. Only in-frame clones appear in the TCRdb table, and some are missing; sequencing was by immunoSEQ multiplex PCR. The data show about 12,000 clones, roughly 74% seen once. Sample: CD8+ T cells from blood, taken at the 22-month timepoint. The sequence was obtained from a human patient who received a liver transplant. Some T cells may be provided by the graft donor.

For the CDR3, the DNA is TGTGCCAGCAGCTCACAGGGTAGGAACACTGAAGCTTTCTTT. Protein sequence: CASSSQGRNTEAFF. V and J are TRBV13 and TRBJ1-1; D might be TRBD1 (6 bases). The CDR3 contains 14 residues. Per the germline V gene, CDR1 is PRHDT and CDR2 is FYEKMQ (reference sequence). The V gene lost 4 bases and the J gene lost 1 base, with 10 bases spanning the gap.